This is a list of T cell receptor beta chains from one sample in a study of blood T cells in healthy people across ages. One entry per CDR3 protein, called by TCRdb with MiXCR from the 5' RACE reads. There are 1.5 million to 2 million distinct CDR3 sequences in the sample; 39% occur only once, and 20% to 25% lies in the top ten. Source material: blood. The source is a human donor in good health. The conserved cysteine and the conserved F or W are not part of the CDR3 here.

j_call v_call cdr3_aa
TRBJ2-1 TRBV7-9 ASSLGQGYADEQF
TRBJ2-7 TRBV20-1 SAPTGDSYEQY
TRBJ2-2 TRBV4-3 ASSILAGVPTGELF
TRBJ2-3 TRBV7-9 ASSLGRALTDTQY
TRBJ1-1 TRBV29-1 SVRPGYTEAF
TRBJ2-7 TRBV7-8 ASSPGYYGGLQGEQY
TRBJ2-5 TRBV9 ASSVVLAGAHNEQY
TRBJ2-1 TRBV20-1 SARPGAPYNEQF
TRBJ2-2 TRBV7-3 ASSSGFGELF
TRBJ2-3 TRBV29-1 SVERGSRGGTQY
TRBJ1-5 TRBV6-1 ASRARIGGGYSNQPQH
TRBJ2-1 TRBV29-1 SVPNRGYDNEQF
TRBJ1-6 TRBV5-1 ASSANRANSPLH
NA TRBV2 ASSDSFNSGEQY
NA TRBV29-1 SVRDSEQY
TRBJ2-7 TRBV7-9 ASSLTDYEQY
TRBJ1-6 TRBV7-2 ASNIDSGGPLH
TRBJ1-5 TRBV11-2 ASSFGGYDNQPQH
TRBJ2-1 TRBV15 ATSRENRRLYNEQF
TRBJ1-2 TRBV24-1 ATSDLTGEDGYT
TRBJ2-3 TRBV6-6 ASLGQGMDTQY
TRBJ2-7 TRBV5-1 ASSLYPGASSYEQY
TRBJ2-7 TRBV12-3/TRBV12-4 ASSLLPGQGSYEQY
TRBJ1-2 TRBV3-1 ASSSPGTTYGYT
TRBJ1-4 TRBV20-1 SARDGGAGGKLF
TRBJ2-5 TRBV6-5 ASSYYGRGLAGVVTQY
TRBJ1-2 TRBV25-1 ASSESGALGYT
TRBJ2-7 TRBV28 ASGILISRDTWGYYEQY
TRBJ2-1 TRBV14 ASSQDHRGSQF
TRBJ2-1 TRBV4-3 ASSQVASGNNEQF
TRBJ1-2 TRBV7-9 ASSSGTDFNYGYT
TRBJ1-2 TRBV20-1 SARETGSALNYGYT
TRBJ1-2 TRBV5-1 ASSLDGQDGYT
TRBJ1-6 TRBV20-1 SALDREYYNSPLH
NA TRBV20-1 SARGAGGIASEQY
TRBJ1-1 TRBV5-6 ASSPGQVGTEAF
TRBJ2-1 TRBV15 ATSRDGGVSEQF
TRBJ2-1 TRBV9 ASSDTGINEQF
TRBJ2-1 TRBV4-3 ASSPYRGSYYNEQF
TRBJ1-4 TRBV6-6 ASSSPGEKLF
TRBJ2-7 TRBV20-1 SAALAGSTYEQY
TRBJ2-1 TRBV4-3 ASSRAGGYNEQF
TRBJ1-3 TRBV7-2 ASSYRNGPNTIY
TRBJ2-2 TRBV6-2/TRBV6-3 ATRPGGRTGELF
TRBJ1-2 TRBV20-1 SASSRGIYGYT
TRBJ2-7 TRBV6-2/TRBV6-3 ASSYPSYEQY
TRBJ2-2 TRBV5-5 ASSLTGSWTGLF
TRBJ2-7 TRBV5-1 ASSLADRSPLGQY
TRBJ2-2 TRBV6-1 ASSVEANTGELF
TRBJ1-2 TRBV10-3 AIADMRGVSDASYGYT
TRBJ2-3 TRBV7-2 ASTPGLAGGQTQY
TRBJ2-6 TRBV11-2 ASSSIRRGTGANVLT
TRBJ1-1 TRBV2 ASSEEQGKDTEAF
TRBJ1-2 TRBV12-3/TRBV12-4 ASSLFQRAVGYT
TRBJ1-2 TRBV3-1 ASSQDPASYYGYT
TRBJ1-1 TRBV7-2 ASSGYGGNTEAF
TRBJ2-4 TRBV7-9 ASSLNPEAIQY
TRBJ2-7 TRBV3-1 ASSRRETSGVEQY
TRBJ2-1 TRBV5-1 ASSLLLNNVQF
TRBJ1-5 TRBV2 ASSGDQSPQH